The T cell receptor beta chain described here comes from a study of shared clonotypes between healthy human individuals. An assay was performed, and its level was deep. Some clones are missing from TCRdb's copy, which holds only in-frame ones; the method was immunoSEQ multiplex PCR. The sample lists roughly 1,600,000 clones, around 98.5% occurring once. This CDR3 spans 16 amino acids. The germline V gene has CDR1 GTSNPN and CDR2 SVGIG (reference sequence). The germline V and J ends were trimmed by 0 bases and 1 base, with 15 bases remaining between them. The genes are TRBV30 and TRBJ2-5; tentatively, D is TRBD1 (7 bases). The specimen was naive CD4+ T cells sorted from blood. Subset defined: CD45RA+ positively selected. The clonotype was recovered from a young man in good health. The chain's CDR3 is CAWSVHGGQIQETQYF. Written as DNA, the CDR3 is TGTGCCTGGAGTGTACACGGGGGACAGATCCAAGAGACCCAGTACTTC. Drawing the rest from reference TRBV30 and TRBJ2-5, the complete variable domain is SQTIHQWPATLVQPVGSPLSLECTVEGTSNPNLYWYRQAAGRGLQLLFYSVGIGQISSEVPQNLSASRPQDRQFILSSKKLLLSDSGFYLCAWSVHGGQIQETQYFGPGTRLLVL.